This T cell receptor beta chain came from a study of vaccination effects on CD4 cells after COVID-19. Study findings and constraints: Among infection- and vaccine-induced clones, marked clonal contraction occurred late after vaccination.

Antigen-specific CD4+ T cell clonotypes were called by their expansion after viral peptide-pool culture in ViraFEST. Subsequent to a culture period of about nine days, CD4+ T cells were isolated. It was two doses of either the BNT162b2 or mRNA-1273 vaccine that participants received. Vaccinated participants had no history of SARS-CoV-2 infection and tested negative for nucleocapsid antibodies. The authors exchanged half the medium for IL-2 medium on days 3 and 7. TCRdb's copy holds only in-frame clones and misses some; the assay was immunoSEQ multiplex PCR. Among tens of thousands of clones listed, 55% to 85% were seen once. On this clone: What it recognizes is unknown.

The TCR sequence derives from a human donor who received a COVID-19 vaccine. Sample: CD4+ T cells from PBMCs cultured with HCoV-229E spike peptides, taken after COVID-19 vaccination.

Here the CDR3 DNA reads TGTGCCAGCAGCCCTCAGGGGGCTGGGTACGAGCAGTACGTC. It translates to CASSPQGAGYEQYV. This chain joins TRBV2 and TRBJ2-7; the match to TRBD1 covers 8 bases. Germline CDR1 SNHLY, CDR2 FYNNEI. The V segment lost 6 bases and the J segment 4 bases; nucleotides outside the gene matches: 8. The CDR3 sequence is 14 residues long.